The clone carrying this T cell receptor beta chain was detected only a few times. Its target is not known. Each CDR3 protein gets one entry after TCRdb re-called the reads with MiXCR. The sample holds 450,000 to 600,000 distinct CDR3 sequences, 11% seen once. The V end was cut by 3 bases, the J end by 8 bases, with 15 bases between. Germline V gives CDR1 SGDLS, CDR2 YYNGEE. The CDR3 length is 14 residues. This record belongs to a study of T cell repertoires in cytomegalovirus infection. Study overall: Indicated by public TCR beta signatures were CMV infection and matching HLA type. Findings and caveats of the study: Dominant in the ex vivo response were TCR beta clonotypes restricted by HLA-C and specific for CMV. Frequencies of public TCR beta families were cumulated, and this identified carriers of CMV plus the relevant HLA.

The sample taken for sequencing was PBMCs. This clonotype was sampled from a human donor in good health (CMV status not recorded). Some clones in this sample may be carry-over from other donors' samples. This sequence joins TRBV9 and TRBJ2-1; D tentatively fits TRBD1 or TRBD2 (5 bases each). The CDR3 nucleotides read TGTGCCAGCAGCGCGGGGAAAGGCAGGGATGAGCAGTTCTTC. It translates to CASSAGKGRDEQFF. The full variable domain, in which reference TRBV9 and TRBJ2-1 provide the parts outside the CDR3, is DSGVTQTPKHLITATGQRVTLRCSPRSGDLSVYWYQQSLDQGLQFLIQYYNGEERAKGNILERFSAQQFPDLHSELNLSSLELGDSALYFCASSAGKGRDEQFFGPGTRLTVL.